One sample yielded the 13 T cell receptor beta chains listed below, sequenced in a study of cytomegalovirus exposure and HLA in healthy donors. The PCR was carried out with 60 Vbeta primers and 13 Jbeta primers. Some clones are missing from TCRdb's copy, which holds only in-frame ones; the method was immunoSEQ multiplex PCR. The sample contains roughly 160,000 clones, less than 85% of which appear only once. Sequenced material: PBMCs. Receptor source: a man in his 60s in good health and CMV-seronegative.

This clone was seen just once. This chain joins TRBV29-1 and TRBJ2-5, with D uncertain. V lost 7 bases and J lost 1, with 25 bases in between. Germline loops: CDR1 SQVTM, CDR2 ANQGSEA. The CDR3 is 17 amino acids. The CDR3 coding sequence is TGCAGCGCCCAGAGAACAGCCAGCTACCTTGGCCAAGAGACCCAGTACTTC. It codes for CSAQRTASYLGQETQYF.

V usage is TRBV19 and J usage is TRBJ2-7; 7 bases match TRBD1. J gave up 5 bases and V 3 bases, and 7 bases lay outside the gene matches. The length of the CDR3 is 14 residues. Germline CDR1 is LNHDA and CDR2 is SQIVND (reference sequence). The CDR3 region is CASSISGQVNEQYF. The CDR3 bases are TGTGCCAGTAGTATCTCTGGACAGGTCAACGAGCAGTACTTC.

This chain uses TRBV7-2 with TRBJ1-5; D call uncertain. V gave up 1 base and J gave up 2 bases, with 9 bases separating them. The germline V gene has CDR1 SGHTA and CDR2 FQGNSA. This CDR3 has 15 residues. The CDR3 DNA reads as TGTGCCAGCAGCTTAGAGAGCCGGGGCAATCAGCCCCAGCATTTT. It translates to CASSLESRGNQPQHF.

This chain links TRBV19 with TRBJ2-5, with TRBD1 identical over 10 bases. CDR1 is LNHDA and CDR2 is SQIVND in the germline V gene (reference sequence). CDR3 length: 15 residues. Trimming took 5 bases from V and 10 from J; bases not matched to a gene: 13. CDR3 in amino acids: CASSSDRGEINGQYF. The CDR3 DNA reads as TGTGCCAGTAGTTCGGACAGGGGGGAGATTAATGGCCAGTACTTC.

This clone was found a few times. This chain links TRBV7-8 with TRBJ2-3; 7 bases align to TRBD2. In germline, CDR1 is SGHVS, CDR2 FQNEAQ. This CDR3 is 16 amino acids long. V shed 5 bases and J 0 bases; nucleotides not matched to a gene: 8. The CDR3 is CASSQRPSGSTDTQYF. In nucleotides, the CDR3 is TGTGCCAGCAGCCAACGGCCTAGCGGTAGCACAGATACGCAGTATTTT.

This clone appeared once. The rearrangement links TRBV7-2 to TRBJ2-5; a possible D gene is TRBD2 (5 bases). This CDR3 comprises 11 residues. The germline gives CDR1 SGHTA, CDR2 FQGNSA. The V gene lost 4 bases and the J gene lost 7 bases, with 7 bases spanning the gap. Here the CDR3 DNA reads TGTGCCAGCAGCTCCGAGGGGACCCAGTACTTC. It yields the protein CASSSEGTQYF. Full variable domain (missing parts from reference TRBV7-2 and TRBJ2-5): GAGVSQSPSNKVTEKGKDVELRCDPISGHTALYWYRQSLGQGLEFLIYFQGNSAPDKSGLPSDRFSAERTGGSVSTLTIQRTQQEDSAVYLCASSSEGTQYFGPGTRLLVL.

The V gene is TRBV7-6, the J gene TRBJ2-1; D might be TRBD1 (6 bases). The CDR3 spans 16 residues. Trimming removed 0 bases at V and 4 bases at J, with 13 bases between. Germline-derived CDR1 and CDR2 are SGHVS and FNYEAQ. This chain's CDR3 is CASSLAALRGYNEQFF. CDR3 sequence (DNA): TGTGCCAGCAGCTTAGCGGCACTCAGGGGATACAATGAGCAGTTCTTC.

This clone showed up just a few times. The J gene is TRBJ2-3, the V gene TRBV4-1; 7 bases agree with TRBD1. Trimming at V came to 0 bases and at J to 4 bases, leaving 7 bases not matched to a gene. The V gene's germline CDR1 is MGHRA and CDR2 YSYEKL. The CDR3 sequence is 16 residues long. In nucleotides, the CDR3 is TGCGCCAGCAGCCAAGACAGGGGGACGGCGGCAGATACGCAGTATTTT. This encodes CASSQDRGTAADTQYF.

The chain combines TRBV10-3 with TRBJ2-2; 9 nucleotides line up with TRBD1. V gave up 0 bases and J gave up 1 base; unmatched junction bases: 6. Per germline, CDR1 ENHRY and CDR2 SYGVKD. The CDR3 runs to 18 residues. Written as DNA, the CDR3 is TGTGCCATCAGTGAGTCGTATGTGGGACAGGGGAACACCGGGGAGCTGTTTTTT. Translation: CAISESYVGQGNTGELFF.

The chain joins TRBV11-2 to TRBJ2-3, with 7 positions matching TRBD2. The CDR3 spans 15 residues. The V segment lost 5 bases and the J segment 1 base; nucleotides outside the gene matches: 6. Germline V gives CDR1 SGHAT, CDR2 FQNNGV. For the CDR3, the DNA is TGTGCCAGCAGCCACCAGCGGGATCGCACAGATACGCAGTATTTT. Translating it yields CASSHQRDRTDTQYF.

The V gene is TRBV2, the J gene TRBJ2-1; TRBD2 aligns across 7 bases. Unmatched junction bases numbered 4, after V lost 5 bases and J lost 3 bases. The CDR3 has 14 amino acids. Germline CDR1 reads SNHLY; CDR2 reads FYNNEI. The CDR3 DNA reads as TGTGCCAGCAGTATCGAGCGGGACTACAATGAGCAGTTCTTC. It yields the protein CASSIERDYNEQFF. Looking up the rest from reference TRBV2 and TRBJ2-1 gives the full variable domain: EPEVTQTPSHQVTQMGQEVILRCVPISNHLYFYWYRQILGQKVEFLVSFYNNEISEKSEIFDDQFSVERPDGSNFTLKIRSTKLEDSAMYFCASSIERDYNEQFFGPGTRLTVL.

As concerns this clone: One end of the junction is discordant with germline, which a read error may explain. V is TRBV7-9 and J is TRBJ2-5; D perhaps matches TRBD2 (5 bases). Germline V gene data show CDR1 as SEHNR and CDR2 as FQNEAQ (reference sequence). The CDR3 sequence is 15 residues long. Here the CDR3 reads CSSSLYGRGQETQYF. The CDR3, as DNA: TGTTCCAGCAGCTTATATGGTCGGGGTCAAGAGACCCAGTACTTC.

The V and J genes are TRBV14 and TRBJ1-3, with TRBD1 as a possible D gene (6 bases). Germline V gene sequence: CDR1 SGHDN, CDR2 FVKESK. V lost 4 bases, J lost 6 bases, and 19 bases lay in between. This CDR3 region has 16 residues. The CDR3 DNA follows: TGTGCCAGCAGCCGCAACAGGGCGCTACCGGAAAACACCATATATTTT. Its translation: CASSRNRALPENTIYF. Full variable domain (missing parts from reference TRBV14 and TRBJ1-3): EAGVTQFPSHSVIEKGQTVTLRCDPISGHDNLYWYRRVMGKEIKFLLHFVKESKQDESGMPNNRFLAERTGGTYSTLKVQPAELEDSGVYFCASSRNRALPENTIYFGEGSWLTVV.